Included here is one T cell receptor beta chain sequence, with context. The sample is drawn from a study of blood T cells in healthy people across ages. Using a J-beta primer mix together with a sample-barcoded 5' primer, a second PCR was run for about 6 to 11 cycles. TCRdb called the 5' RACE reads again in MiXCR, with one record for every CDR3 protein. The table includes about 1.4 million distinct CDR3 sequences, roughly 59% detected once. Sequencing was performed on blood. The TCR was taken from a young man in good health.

CDR3 coding DNA: TGCAGCGTTCTGCGGATGAACACCGGGGAGCTGTTTTTT. This translates into CSVLRMNTGELFF. The chain is built from TRBV29-1 and TRBJ2-2, with unresolved D. The V end lost 5 bases, the J end lost 1 base, and 8 bases lay between the germline ends. CDR3 length: 13 amino acids. The germline CDR1 and CDR2 sequences are SQVTM and ANQGSEA.